This T cell receptor beta chain was identified during a study of T cells in Graves' hyperthyroidism and ophthalmopathy. Study-level findings and limits: Blood also held most thyroid clonotypes expanded beyond 0.001.

In this sample, this clonotype turned up many times. Its matching antigen is unknown. It was RNA transcripts that yielded the amplified TCR beta CDR3 regions. HTBI primers were employed in a first-round RT-PCR of the TCR CDR3. TCRdb re-analysed the multiplex PCR reads in MiXCR, keeping a single row per CDR3 protein. This sample carries 400,000 or so distinct CDR3 sequences, around 15% of them seen once, and the ten largest clones take about 21%. The germline gives CDR1 GTSNPN, CDR2 SVGIG (reference sequence). The CDR3 totals 11 residues. V was trimmed by 5 bases and J by 4 bases, leaving 8 bases between them.

The origin of this receptor is a woman aged 60-70 years with Graves' ophthalmopathy. The rearrangement joins TRBV30 to TRBJ2-5; no clear D. Sequencing was carried out using blood. CDR3 protein: CAWRVSETQYF. The CDR3 DNA is TGTGCCTGGCGGGTATCAGAGACCCAGTACTTC.